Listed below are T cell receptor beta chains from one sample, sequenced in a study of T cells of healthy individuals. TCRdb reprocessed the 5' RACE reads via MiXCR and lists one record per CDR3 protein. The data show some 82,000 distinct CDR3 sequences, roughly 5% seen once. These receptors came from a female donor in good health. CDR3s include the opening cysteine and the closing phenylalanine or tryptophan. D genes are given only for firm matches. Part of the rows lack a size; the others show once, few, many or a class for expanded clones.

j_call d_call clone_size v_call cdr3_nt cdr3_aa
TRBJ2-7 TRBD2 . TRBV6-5 TGTGCCAGCAGTTTACGACTAGCGGGAGCGTTCTACGAGCAGTACTTC CASSLRLAGAFYEQYF
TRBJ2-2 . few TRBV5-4 TGTGCCAGCAGCCCCAAGGGACTTATCACCGGGGAGCTGTTTTTT CASSPKGLITGELFF
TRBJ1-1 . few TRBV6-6 TGTGCCAGCAGTTACTCGAACGTACACCTCACTGAAGCTTTCTTT CASSYSNVHLTEAFF
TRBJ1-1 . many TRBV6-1 TGTGCCAGCAGTGAACCCCCCCGGGGACGGGGCACTGAAGCTTTCTTT CASSEPPRGRGTEAFF
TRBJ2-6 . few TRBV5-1 TGCGCCAGCACCGGGACTTCCGGGGCCAACGTCCTGACTTTC CASTGTSGANVLTF
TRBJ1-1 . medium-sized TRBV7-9 TGTGCCAGCAGCCTCTCAGTTCCGATGAACACTGAAGCTTTCTTT CASSLSVPMNTEAFF
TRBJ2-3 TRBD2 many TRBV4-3 TGCGCCAGCAGCCAAGATCGGGACTACTCAGATACGCAGTATTTT CASSQDRDYSDTQYF
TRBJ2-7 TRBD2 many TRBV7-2 TGTGCCAGCAGCTTTACTAGCGGGAGGGCCTACGAGCAGTACTTC CASSFTSGRAYEQYF
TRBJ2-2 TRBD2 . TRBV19 TGTGCCAGTAGGGCTAGCGGGAGGCTCGCGAACACCGGGGAGCTGTTTTTT CASRASGRLANTGELFF
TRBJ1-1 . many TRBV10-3 TGTGCCATCAGTGATGGCCCCCAGGAGAGGGAAGCTTTCTTT CAISDGPQEREAFF
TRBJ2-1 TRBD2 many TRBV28 TGTGCCACCGCCATGACCCCCGCGGGAGGCAACAATGAGCAGTTCTTC CATAMTPAGGNNEQFF
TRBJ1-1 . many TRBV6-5 TGTGCCAGCAGACGAATCGAGAACAGGAACACTGAAGCTTTCTTT CASRRIENRNTEAFF
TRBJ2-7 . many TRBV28 TGTGCCAGCAGTAGATCCGGAGACACGCGCCTTTGGTACTTC CASSRSGDTRLWYF
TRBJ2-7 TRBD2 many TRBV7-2 TGTGCCAGCAGCTTAGGGACTAGCGGGACCTACGAGCAGTACTTC CASSLGTSGTYEQYF
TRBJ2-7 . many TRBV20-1 TGCAGTGCTTGGGCGAAGGACTCCTACGAGCAGTACTTC CSAWAKDSYEQYF
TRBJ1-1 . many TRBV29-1 TGCAGCGGGCCGACACAACCTTTCATCGTGAACACTGAAGCTTTCTTT CSGPTQPFIVNTEAFF
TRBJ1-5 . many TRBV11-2 TGTGCCAGCAGCTTAACTTCAGGATATAGCAATCAGCCCCAGCATTTT CASSLTSGYSNQPQHF
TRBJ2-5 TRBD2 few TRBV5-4 TGTGCCAGCAGCCAGGGACTAGCGGGAGGAGAAGAGACCCAGTACTTC CASSQGLAGGEETQYF
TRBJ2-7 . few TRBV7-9 TGTGCCAGCAGCCCCCGGGACACCCAACCCTACGAGCAGTACTTC CASSPRDTQPYEQYF
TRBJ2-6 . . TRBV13 TGTGCCAGCAGCTCTACCAACAACCCTGGGGCCAACGTCCTGACTTTC CASSSTNNPGANVLTF
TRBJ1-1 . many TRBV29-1 TGCAGCGTTGAAGGAGGGGATAGGCCTAACACTGAAGCTTTCTTT CSVEGGDRPNTEAFF
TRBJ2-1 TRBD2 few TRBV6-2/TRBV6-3 TGTGCCAGCAGTTCGGGACTAGCGGGAGGGCCGGGTGAGCAGTTCTTC CASSSGLAGGPGEQFF
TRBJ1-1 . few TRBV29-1 TGCAGCGCAGGACACCTACTTGGGGCGAACACTGAAGCTTTCTTT CSAGHLLGANTEAFF
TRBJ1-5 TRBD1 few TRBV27 TGTGCCAGCAGTCGATCAATGGACAGGGTTGCTGACAATCAGCCCCAGCATTTT CASSRSMDRVADNQPQHF
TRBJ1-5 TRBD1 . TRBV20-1 TGCAGTGCTAGAAGGACAGGGGGAAGCAATCAGCCCCAGCATTTT CSARRTGGSNQPQHF
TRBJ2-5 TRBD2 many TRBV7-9 TGTGCCAGCAGCCCCCCGGGACTAGGAGGAGAGACCCAGTACTTC CASSPPGLGGETQYF
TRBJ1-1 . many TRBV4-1 TGCGCCAGCAGCCGTAGGTCCTTGAACACTGAAGCTTTCTTT CASSRRSLNTEAFF
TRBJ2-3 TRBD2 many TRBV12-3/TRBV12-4 TGTGCCAGTTGGGAGGGCCAGGAAGATACGCAGTATTTT CASWEGQEDTQYF
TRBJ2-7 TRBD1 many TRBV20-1 TGCAGTGCGAGAGGGGACAGAGTCCGTCTATACGAGCAGTACTTC CSARGDRVRLYEQYF
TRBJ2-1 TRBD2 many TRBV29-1 TGCAGCGTTGAGTGGCGGGAGGGGGGCAATGAGCAGTTCTTC CSVEWREGGNEQFF
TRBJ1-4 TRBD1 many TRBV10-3 TGTGCCATCAGTGATTCCGACAGGGGCAGGGAAAAACTGTTTTTT CAISDSDRGREKLFF
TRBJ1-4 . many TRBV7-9 TGTGCCAGCAGCTTAAGGGAGGACGCAACTAATGAAAAACTGTTTTTT CASSLREDATNEKLFF
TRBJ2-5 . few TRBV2 TGTGCCAGCACAGGGACTTACCAAGAGACCCAGTACTTC CASTGTYQETQYF
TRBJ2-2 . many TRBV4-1 TGCGCCAGCAGCCAAGATGACAGCACCGGGGAGCTGTTTTTT CASSQDDSTGELFF
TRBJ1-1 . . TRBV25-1 TGTGCCAGCAGTGAATTCAGGTCAGGGAAAGCTTTCTTT CASSEFRSGKAFF
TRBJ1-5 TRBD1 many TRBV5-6 TGTGCCAGCAGCTTGAACAGGGGAGGACAGCCCCAGCATTTT CASSLNRGGQPQHF
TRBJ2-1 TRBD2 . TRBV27 TGTGCCAGCAGCGGGGAGCTAGCGGACTACAATGAGCAGTTCTTC CASSGELADYNEQFF
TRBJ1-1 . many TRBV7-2 TGTGCCAGCATAAAGGGACAGAACACTGAAGCTTTCTTT CASIKGQNTEAFF
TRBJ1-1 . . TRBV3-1 TGTGCCAGCAGCCACTACCGGGGGAATTCGAACACTGAAGCTTTCTTT CASSHYRGNSNTEAFF
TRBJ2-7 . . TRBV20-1 TGCAGCTTCCCCGGGACCTCCTACGAGCAGTACTTC CSFPGTSYEQYF
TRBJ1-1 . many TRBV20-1 TGCAGTGCTAGAAGGTCCCAGGGGAACACTGAAGCTTTCTTT CSARRSQGNTEAFF
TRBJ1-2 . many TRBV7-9 TGTGCCAGCAGCTTAGCAGGGGGAGGCTACACCTTC CASSLAGGGYTF
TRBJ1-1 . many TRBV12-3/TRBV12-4 TGTGCCAGCAGTTTCTATGGCCCTAACACTGAAGCTTTCTTT CASSFYGPNTEAFF
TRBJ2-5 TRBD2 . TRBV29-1 TGCAGCGTTGAAGTCGCTAGCGGGAGACGAGAGACCCAGTACTTC CSVEVASGRRETQYF
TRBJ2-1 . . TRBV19 TGTGCCAGTTCCCGCGAACTAGTCTCCTACAATGAGCAGTTCTTC CASSRELVSYNEQFF
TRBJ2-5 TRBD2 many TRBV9 TGTGCCAGCAGCGTAGGGAATAGCGGGGGGAAGCAAGAGACCCAGTACTTC CASSVGNSGGKQETQYF
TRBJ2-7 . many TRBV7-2 TGTGCCAGCAGCTATGGACGTCTGAGCTCCTACGAGCAGTACTTC CASSYGRLSSYEQYF
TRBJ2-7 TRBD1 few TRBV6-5 TGTGCCAGCAGTCGACAGGGGAAATCCTACGAGCAGTACTTC CASSRQGKSYEQYF
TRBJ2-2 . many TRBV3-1 TGTGCCAGCAGCCCAGACAGATCTGATACCGGGGAGCTGTTTTTT CASSPDRSDTGELFF
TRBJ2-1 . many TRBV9 . CASSVADGSRFF
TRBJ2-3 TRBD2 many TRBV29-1 TGCAGCGTTGCCCCCCAGACTAGCGGGAGGAGCACAGATACGCAGTATTTT CSVAPQTSGRSTDTQYF
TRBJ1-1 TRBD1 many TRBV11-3 TGTGCCAGCAGCTTTGTGGGGACAGGGGTGGGGAACACTGAAGCTTTCTTT CASSFVGTGVGNTEAFF
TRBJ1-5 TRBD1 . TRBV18 TGTGCCAGCTCACGGGGACAGAGCAATCAGCCCCAGCATTTT CASSRGQSNQPQHF
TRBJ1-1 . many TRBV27 TGTGCCAGCAGCCTGGGCTTGAACACTGAAGCTTTCTTT CASSLGLNTEAFF
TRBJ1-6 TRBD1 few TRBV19 TGTGCCAGTAGTAATCCGGGACAGGGGAGGAATTCACCCCTCCACTTT CASSNPGQGRNSPLHF
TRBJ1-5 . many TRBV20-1 TGCAGTGCTAGCCCGGATAGGGAGCGGAGCAATCAGCCCCAGCATTTT CSASPDRERSNQPQHF
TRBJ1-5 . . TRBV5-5 TGTGCCAGCAGCTTGAGAACAGTTAGCAATCAGCCCCAGCATTTT CASSLRTVSNQPQHF
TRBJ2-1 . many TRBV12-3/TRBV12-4 TGTGCCAGCAGTTTAGTGGTAGCGATAGCCTACAATGAGCAGTTCTTC CASSLVVAIAYNEQFF
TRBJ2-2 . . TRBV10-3 TGTGCCATCAGTGAGTCGATTCGGGGGAACACCGGGGAGCTGTTTTTT CAISESIRGNTGELFF